This is a list of T cell receptor beta chains from one sample in a study of blood T cell repertoires in COVID-19. Profiled with immunoSEQ multiplex PCR; TCRdb holds only in-frame clones, not every one. The data contain about 180,000 clones, around 85% of them seen just once; the ten biggest clones take up about 18%. Sequencing input: peripheral blood. The receptors shown here come from a person aged 70 to 85 with COVID-19, enrolled during active disease. Each CDR3 is given with its conserved first and last residue. A D gene is named only where the DNA matches it firmly. Clone sizes are given selectively: once, few, many, or a class where the clone is expanded.

CDR3aa	CDR3nt	abundance	d_gene	j_gene	len	v_gene
CASSETQGLEKLFF	TGTGCCAGCAGTGAAACGCAGGGGCTTGAAAAACTGTTTTTT	once	.	TRBJ1-4	14	TRBV6-1
CASSLAGYNEQFF	TGTGCCAGTAGCCTAGCGGGGTACAATGAGCAGTTCTTC	.	TRBD2	TRBJ2-1	13	TRBV19
CASSFRTGGGTGELFF	TGTGCCAGCAGCTTCCGGACAGGGGGTGGCACCGGGGAGCTGTTTTTT	once	TRBD1	TRBJ2-2	16	TRBV7-8
CASSLSSGGYNEQFF	TGTGCCAGCAGCCTATCTAGCGGGGGGTACAATGAGCAGTTCTTC	.	TRBD2	TRBJ2-1	15	TRBV7-6
CASSDMGSGEYADEQFF	TGTGCCAGCAGTGACATGGGTAGCGGGGAGTATGCGGATGAGCAGTTCTTC	.	TRBD2	TRBJ2-1	17	TRBV6-1
CASRARSGGEETQYF	TGCGCCAGCAGAGCCCGAAGCGGGGGGGAAGAGACCCAGTACTTC	.	TRBD2	TRBJ2-5	15	TRBV5-1
CASSQDWAGRGAQYF	TGTGCCAGCAGCCAAGATTGGGCGGGACGGGGGGCCCAGTACTTC	.	TRBD2	TRBJ2-5	15	TRBV14
CASSLVPENQPQHF	TGTGCCAGCAGCTTAGTACCAGAAAATCAGCCCCAGCATTTT	.	.	TRBJ1-5	14	TRBV7-2
CASSQGASLYYEQYF	TGTGCCAGCAGCCAGGGGGCGAGTTTGTACTACGAGCAGTACTTC	.	.	TRBJ2-7	15	TRBV3-1/TRBV3-2
CSASVVGLAGVDTQYF	TGCAGTGCTAGTGTTGTGGGACTAGCGGGAGTAGATACGCAGTATTTT	.	TRBD2	TRBJ2-3	16	TRBV20-1
CASSFTSGGLLEQYF	TGTGCCAGCAGCTTTACTAGCGGGGGTTTACTCGAGCAGTACTTC	once	TRBD2	TRBJ2-7	15	TRBV5-5
CASSLTRGAGANVLTF	TGTGCCAGCAGCCTAACCAGGGGGGCTGGGGCCAACGTCCTGACTTTC	.	.	TRBJ2-6	16	TRBV7-2
CASSEPPPDRPGRTSGRWNEQFF	TGCGCCAGCAGTGAACCACCCCCCGACAGGCCGGGTAGGACTAGCGGGAGGTGGAATGAGCAGTTCTTC	.	TRBD2	TRBJ2-1	23	TRBV10-1
CASSSGLAGAAGELFF	TGTGCCAGCAGCTCGGGACTAGCGGGGGCAGCCGGGGAGCTGTTTTTT	.	TRBD2	TRBJ2-2	16	TRBV9
CATYLDSYEQYF	TGCGCCACCTACCTGGACAGCTACGAGCAGTACTTC	.	.	TRBJ2-7	12	TRBV5-1
CASSLLESTDTQYF	TGTGCCAGCAGCTTATTGGAGAGCACAGATACGCAGTATTTT	.	.	TRBJ2-3	14	TRBV7-3
CSVESDSYYGYTF	TGCAGCGTTGAATCGGACAGCTACTATGGCTACACCTTC	.	.	TRBJ1-2	13	TRBV29-1
CASSGRLAGNTDTQYF	TGTGCCAGCAGCGGCAGACTAGCGGGAAATACAGATACGCAGTATTTT	few	.	TRBJ2-3	16	TRBV12-1
CASSYSMAGSEAFF	TGTGCCAGCAGTTACTCGATGGCCGGGTCTGAAGCTTTCTTT	.	.	TRBJ1-1	14	TRBV6-5
CASGDLTKNIQYF	TGTGCCAGCGGTGACTTAACCAAAAACATTCAGTACTTC	.	.	TRBJ2-4	13	TRBV12-3/TRBV12-4
CSVGRGPNTGELFF	TGCAGCGTTGGGAGGGGGCCAAACACCGGGGAGCTGTTTTTT	.	.	TRBJ2-2	14	TRBV29-1
CASSTGTAGLDEQYF	TGTGCCAGCAGCACAGGGACAGCCGGTTTGGACGAGCAGTACTTC	.	TRBD1	TRBJ2-7	15	TRBV7-8
CASHADQGGHEAFF	TGTGCCAGTCACGCCGATCAAGGGGGTCATGAAGCTTTCTTT	.	.	TRBJ1-1	14	TRBV28
CAISGPAGNTIYF	TGTGCCATCAGTGGCCCGGCTGGAAACACCATATATTTT	.	.	TRBJ1-3	13	TRBV10-3
CASRKQAGATGANVLTF	TGTGCCAGTAGAAAACAAGCGGGGGCAACCGGGGCCAACGTCCTGACTTTC	.	TRBD2	TRBJ2-6	17	TRBV19
CASSQRGGRDNEQFF	TGTGCCAGCAGCCAACGAGGAGGGCGAGACAATGAGCAGTTCTTC	.	.	TRBJ2-1	15	TRBV13
CASSVGQGSYNEQFF	TGTGCCAGCAGCGTAGGACAGGGTTCCTACAATGAGCAGTTCTTC	.	TRBD1	TRBJ2-1	15	TRBV5-4
CASSTQGETQYF	TGCGCCAGCAGCACCCAGGGGGAGACCCAGTACTTC	once	.	TRBJ2-5	12	TRBV5-1
CASSPPGQGAIYF	TGTGCCAGCAGTCCGCCTGGCCAGGGGGCCATATATTTT	.	TRBD1	TRBJ1-3	13	TRBV12-3/TRBV12-4
CASSQKVGGLDSPLHF	TGTGCCAGCAGCCAGAAAGTAGGGGGCCTCGATTCACCCCTCCACTTT	.	TRBD1	TRBJ1-6	16	TRBV9
CASRSSPGATNTEAFF	TGTGCCAGCAGATCCTCCCCAGGGGCTACTAACACTGAAGCTTTCTTT	.	.	TRBJ1-1	16	TRBV5-4
CASTGHINQPQHF	TGTGCCAGTACGGGACACATCAATCAGCCCCAGCATTTT	.	.	TRBJ1-5	13	TRBV6-5
CASSRRPGTGLEQYF	TGTGCCAGCAGCCGACGACCCGGGACAGGGCTGGAGCAGTACTTC	.	TRBD1	TRBJ2-7	15	TRBV3-1/TRBV3-2
CASSLLLDITDTQYF	TGTGCCAGCAGCCTTTTACTCGATATCACAGATACGCAGTATTTT	.	.	TRBJ2-3	15	TRBV7-6
CASSAQTLGLAGLETQYF	TGTGCCAGCAGTGCGCAGACCCTAGGACTAGCGGGTTTGGAGACCCAGTACTTC	.	TRBD2	TRBJ2-5	18	TRBV6-1
CASSQGTATSTDTQYF	TGCGCCAGCAGCCAAGGGACTGCTACTAGCACAGATACGCAGTATTTT	.	.	TRBJ2-3	16	TRBV4-3
CASSSPPGSYEQYF	TGTGCCAGCAGTTCCCCCCCCGGGTCCTACGAGCAGTACTTC	.	.	TRBJ2-7	14	TRBV28
CASSAGSLAASYNEQFF	TGTGCCAGCAGCGCCGGTTCTCTAGCAGCCTCCTACAATGAGCAGTTCTTC	.	.	TRBJ2-1	17	TRBV9
CASSGETGQPQHF	TGTGCCAGCAGTGGAGAGACCGGTCAGCCCCAGCATTTT	.	.	TRBJ1-5	13	TRBV7-9
CASSPGTGYHEQYF	TGTGCCAGCAGCCCCGGGACAGGGTACCACGAGCAGTACTTC	.	TRBD1	TRBJ2-7	14	TRBV6-5
CASSPNAGGTEAFF	TGTGCCAGCAGTCCAAACGCCGGGGGCACTGAAGCTTTCTTT	.	.	TRBJ1-1	14	TRBV6-2/TRBV6-3
CASSSWTDYSPLHF	TGTGCCAGCAGCTCGTGGACAGATTATTCACCCCTCCACTTT	.	.	TRBJ1-6	14	TRBV5-6